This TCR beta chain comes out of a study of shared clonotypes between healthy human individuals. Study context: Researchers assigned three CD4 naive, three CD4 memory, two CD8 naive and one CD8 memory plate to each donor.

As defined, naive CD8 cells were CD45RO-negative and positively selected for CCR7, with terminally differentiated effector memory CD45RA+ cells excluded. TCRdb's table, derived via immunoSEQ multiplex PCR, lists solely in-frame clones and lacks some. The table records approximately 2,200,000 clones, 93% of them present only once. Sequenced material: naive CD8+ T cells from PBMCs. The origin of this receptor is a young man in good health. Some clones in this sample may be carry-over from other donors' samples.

The CDR3 here is CASSRGVEGGTDTQYF. DNA for the CDR3: TGTGCCAGCAGCCGCGGGGTTGAGGGGGGCACAGATACGCAGTATTTT. The chain recombines TRBV6-6 with TRBJ2-3, with D perhaps assigned TRBD1 or TRBD2 (6 bases each). Trimming pared 6 bases from V and 1 base from J, leaving 17 bases between. Germline loops: CDR1 MNHNY, CDR2 SVGAGI (reference sequence). The CDR3 totals 16 residues.